The 23 T cell receptor beta chains listed next were all sequenced from one sample in a study of shared clonotypes between healthy human individuals. Some clones are missing from TCRdb's copy, which holds only in-frame ones; the method was immunoSEQ multiplex PCR. The sample consists of 2 million to 2.5 million clones, 93% of them appearing once. The sequenced sample consisted of naive CD4+ T cells from PBMCs. Indicated subset: CD45RA+ positively selected. All receptors derive from a man between 18 and 35 years old in good health. Some clones in this sample may be carry-over from other donors' samples.

As to this clone: Different DNA sequences within this sample yield the same CDR3. The rearrangement links TRBV18 to TRBJ1-5, with a tentative D call TRBD1 (5 bases). Trimming removed 2 bases from V and 4 bases from J, with 6 bases in between. The CDR3 is 13 residues long. The V gene's germline CDR1 is KGHSH and CDR2 LQKENI. CDR3 amino acids: CASSPGGNQPQHF. The CDR3, as DNA: TGTGCCAGCTCACCAGGGGGTAATCAGCCCCAGCATTTT.

This rearrangement joins TRBV25-1 to TRBJ1-3; 7 bases map to TRBD1. This CDR3 comprises 16 residues. J was trimmed by 1 base and V by 3 bases; bases with no gene match: 6. In germline, CDR1 is MGHDK, CDR2 SYGVNS. Here the CDR3 reads CASSDPRQGSGNTIYF. The CDR3 DNA is TGTGCCAGCAGTGACCCAAGACAGGGATCTGGAAACACCATATATTTT.

This sequence joins TRBV4-2 and TRBJ1-2, with TRBD1 matching over 10 bases. Trimming removed 2 bases from V and 7 bases from J; junction bases left unmatched: 7. The germline gives CDR1 LGHNA, CDR2 YNFKEQ. The CDR3 totals 15 residues. The DNA of the CDR3 is TGTGCCAGCAGCCAAAAACCGGGACAGGGGATTGGCTACACCTTC. The encoded protein is CASSQKPGQGIGYTF.

This clone was counted once. V and J are TRBV5-6 and TRBJ2-7; 9 nucleotides line up with TRBD1. CDR3 length: 15 residues. Trimming cost V 4 bases and J 2 bases; bases outside gene matches: 7. Germline V lookup: CDR1 SGHDT, CDR2 YYEEEE. This CDR3 is CASSMGQGRAYEQYF. The DNA for the CDR3 is TGTGCCAGCAGCATGGGACAGGGAAGGGCCTACGAGCAGTACTTC.

The chain employs TRBV7-3 and TRBJ1-2; D ambiguous. CDR1 SGHTA and CDR2 FQGTGA come from the germline V gene. The CDR3 is made up of 17 amino acids. V lost 2 bases, J lost 0 bases, and 16 bases lay in between. Here the CDR3 DNA reads TGTGCCAGCAGCTTAGGTTCTGGTGCAAAAGCTAACTATGGCTACACCTTC. It is translated as CASSLGSGAKANYGYTF.

The chain links TRBV13 to TRBJ2-3, with 9 bases that match TRBD2. The trim removed 5 bases at V and 4 bases at J, leaving 13 bases unmatched. CDR3 length: 17 amino acids. Germline V gene data show CDR1 as PRHDT and CDR2 as FYEKMQ (reference sequence). CDR3 nucleotides: TGTGCCAGCAGCCCCGGGGGTAGCGGGAGATTCTCAGATACGCAGTATTTT. Protein: CASSPGGSGRFSDTQYF.

The chain recombines TRBV5-4 with TRBJ1-1; the match to TRBD1 covers 9 bases. V shed 2 bases, J shed 5 bases, and the junction held 7 bases outside the gene matches. This CDR3 is 15 amino acids long. Germline lookup yields CDR1 SGHNT and CDR2 YYREEE (reference sequence). CDR3 nucleotide sequence: TGTGCCAGCAGCTTCCGGAACAGGGGGCAAACTGAAGCTTTCTTT. Amino acid sequence: CASSFRNRGQTEAFF.

Of note for this clone: Within the sample, other DNA sequences also encode this same CDR3. The chain couples TRBV29-1 to TRBJ1-1; 7 bases fit TRBD1. Germline values: CDR1 SQVTM, CDR2 ANQGSEA. The CDR3 consists of 12 residues. CDR3 sequence reads: CSAHRGNTEAFF. CDR3 DNA: TGCAGTGCCCACAGGGGTAACACTGAAGCTTTCTTT.

The chain has TRBV9 and TRBJ2-7; 8 nucleotides align to TRBD1. The CDR3 loop spans 15 amino acids. Germline assignment: CDR1 SGDLS and CDR2 YYNGEE. V was clipped by 3 bases and J by 3 bases; unmatched bases: 8. Here the CDR3 DNA reads TGTGCCAGCAGCGCTCAGGGGACAGGTTACTACGAGCAGTACTTC. It translates to CASSAQGTGYYEQYF.

This chain connects TRBV30 to TRBJ2-6; the D gene is possibly TRBD2 (6 bases). Germline assignment: CDR1 GTSNPN and CDR2 SVGIG (reference sequence). V gave up 0 bases and J gave up 3 bases, with 15 bases separating them. The CDR3 spans 17 residues. The CDR3 region has the DNA TGTGCCTGGAGTGTAGGAGGGCCCCTGGGTGGGGCCAACGTCCTGACTTTC. Its protein is CAWSVGGPLGGANVLTF. Full variable domain (remainder filled in from reference TRBV30 and TRBJ2-6): SQTIHQWPATLVQPVGSPLSLECTVEGTSNPNLYWYRQAAGRGLQLLFYSVGIGQISSEVPQNLSASRPQDRQFILSSKKLLLSDSGFYLCAWSVGGPLGGANVLTFGAGSRLTVL.

This chain connects TRBV2 to TRBJ1-1; 7 positions agree with TRBD1. Trimming removed 6 bases from V and 1 base from J; junction bases left unmatched: 5. This CDR3 spans 14 amino acids. CDR1 and CDR2 from the germline V gene are SNHLY and FYNNEI. This chain's CDR3 is CASSARTGNTEAFF. CDR3 nucleotide sequence: TGTGCCAGCAGCGCGAGGACAGGGAACACTGAAGCTTTCTTT.

This chain joins TRBV27 and TRBJ2-7; possible D gene TRBD1, 6 bases. The CDR3 is 16 residues long. V shed 5 bases and J shed 6 bases, with 23 bases lying between them. Germline V gives CDR1 MNHEY, CDR2 SMNVEV (reference sequence). The CDR3 DNA sequence: TGTGCCAGCAGTCGAGGCCCTTCAGGGGAGCAGGGCGAGCAGTACTTC. This gives the protein CASSRGPSGEQGEQYF.

The genes are TRBV18 and TRBJ2-5; 10 bases map to TRBD1. The CDR3 spans 17 residues. Germline CDR1 and CDR2: KGHSH and LQKENI. V lost 2 bases and J lost 4; bases outside the gene matches: 10. The DNA for the CDR3 is TGTGCCAGCTCACCATCCGCCTGGACAGGGGGGGGAGAGACCCAGTACTTC. This sequence encodes CASSPSAWTGGGETQYF.

Note on this clone: The same CDR3 is also encoded by other DNA sequences in this sample. V gene TRBV29-1 combines with J gene TRBJ2-3; either TRBD1 or TRBD2 may supply D (5 bases each). V was cut by 4 bases and J by 2 bases, with 10 bases left in between. Germline V lookup: CDR1 SQVTM, CDR2 ANQGSEA. The CDR3 runs to 13 residues. CDR3 sequence (DNA): TGCAGCGTTGGGGGGTCCTCCACAGATACGCAGTATTTT. This gives the protein CSVGGSSTDTQYF.

This clone came up a few times. V usage is TRBV19 and J usage is TRBJ1-2; 7 bases are a match to TRBD1. Germline V lookup: CDR1 LNHDA, CDR2 SQIVND (reference sequence). After removal of 4 bases from V and 4 bases from J, the junction contained 9 bases not matched to a gene. There are 15 residues in the CDR3. The CDR3 region is CASSRQGHQFYGYTF. The CDR3, as DNA: TGTGCCAGTAGTAGACAGGGTCATCAGTTCTATGGCTACACCTTC.

To note about this clone: The same CDR3 arises from other DNA sequences in this sample as well. V usage is TRBV20-1 and J usage is TRBJ2-3; D unresolved. Germline CDR1 and CDR2: DFQATT and SNEGSKA (reference sequence). The CDR3 is made up of 11 amino acids. The V gene lost 6 bases and the J gene lost 0 bases, with 4 bases spanning the gap. CDR3 amino acids: CSAGSTDTQYF. The CDR3 DNA reads as TGCAGTGCAGGGAGCACAGATACGCAGTATTTT.

The chain is built from TRBV25-1 and TRBJ2-1, with D possibly being TRBD2 (7 bases). The germline gives CDR1 MGHDK, CDR2 SYGVNS. The ends were cut back, 6 bases at V and 4 bases at J, with 10 bases in the middle. The CDR3 is made up of 13 amino acids. The CDR3: CASRGGGYNEQFF. As DNA, the CDR3 is TGTGCCAGCAGAGGGGGGGGGTACAATGAGCAGTTCTTC.

This chain links TRBV27 with TRBJ2-3, with D possibly TRBD1 on 6 matching bases. The CDR3 spans 17 residues. Per the germline V gene, CDR1 is MNHEY and CDR2 is SMNVEV (reference sequence). V was trimmed by 6 bases and J by 4 bases, leaving 23 bases between them. The CDR3: CASSPQRGRGVADTQYF. CDR3 DNA: TGTGCCAGCAGCCCTCAGAGGGGCAGGGGAGTCGCAGATACGCAGTATTTT.

This clone was observed a few times. The V and J genes are TRBV19 and TRBJ1-2; 8 nucleotides agree with TRBD1. The CDR3 runs to 14 residues. V lost 4 bases and J lost 4; bases outside the gene matches: 5. Germline V gene data show CDR1 as LNHDA and CDR2 as SQIVND (reference sequence). CDR3 sequence: CASSTSGGPYGYTF. CDR3 bases: TGTGCCAGTAGTACCTCAGGGGGCCCCTATGGCTACACCTTC.

The chain employs TRBV7-2 and TRBJ2-6, with D possibly being TRBD1 (6 bases). This CDR3 has 18 residues. Looked up from germline, CDR1 is SGHTA and CDR2 is FQGNSA. Trimming stripped 5 bases from V and 0 bases from J, with 17 bases between. This CDR3 reads CASSLKSQGNSGANVLTF. In DNA form, the CDR3 reads TGTGCCAGCAGCCTAAAGTCCCAGGGGAACTCTGGGGCCAACGTCCTGACTTTC. Together with reference TRBV7-2 and TRBJ2-6, the CDR3 gives the full variable domain: GAGVSQSPSNKVTEKGKDVELRCDPISGHTALYWYRQSLGQGLEFLIYFQGNSAPDKSGLPSDRFSAERTGGSVSTLTIQRTQQEDSAVYLCASSLKSQGNSGANVLTFGAGSRLTVL.

This clone was counted between two and nine times. The chain carries TRBV9 and TRBJ1-1; no firm D call. V gave up 0 bases and J gave up 6 bases, with 9 bases separating them. The CDR3 runs to 13 residues. The germline V gene has CDR1 SGDLS and CDR2 YYNGEE. The CDR3 nucleotides are TGTGCCAGCAGCGTAGGTCCGGGGTCTGAAGCTTTCTTT. The encoded protein is CASSVGPGSEAFF.

The chain couples TRBV12-5 to TRBJ2-7; D is tentatively TRBD1 or TRBD2 (5 bases each). Trimming removed 4 bases from V and 3 bases from J, with 13 bases in between. The CDR3 contains 14 residues. Germline V gene lookup returns CDR1 LGHNT and CDR2 FRNRAP. CDR3 sequence reads: CASGSPGRCYEQYF. The CDR3 nucleotides read TGTGCTAGTGGTTCACCGGGACGGTGCTACGAGCAGTACTTC.

V is TRBV28 and J is TRBJ1-4, with D uncertain. Trimming pared 4 bases from V and 5 bases from J, leaving 14 bases between. Germline CDR1 and CDR2: MDHEN and SYDVKM. This CDR3 contains 15 residues. In DNA, the CDR3 is TGTGCCAGCAGTTCCCTTAAGGGCCGAAATGAAAAACTGTTTTTT. Translation gives CASSSLKGRNEKLFF. Filled out from reference TRBV28 and TRBJ1-4, the complete variable domain reads DVKVTQSSRYLVKRTGEKVFLECVQDMDHENMFWYRQDPGLGLRLIYFSYDVKMKEKGDIPEGYSVSREKKERFSLILESASTNQTSMYLCASSSLKGRNEKLFFGSGTQLSVL.